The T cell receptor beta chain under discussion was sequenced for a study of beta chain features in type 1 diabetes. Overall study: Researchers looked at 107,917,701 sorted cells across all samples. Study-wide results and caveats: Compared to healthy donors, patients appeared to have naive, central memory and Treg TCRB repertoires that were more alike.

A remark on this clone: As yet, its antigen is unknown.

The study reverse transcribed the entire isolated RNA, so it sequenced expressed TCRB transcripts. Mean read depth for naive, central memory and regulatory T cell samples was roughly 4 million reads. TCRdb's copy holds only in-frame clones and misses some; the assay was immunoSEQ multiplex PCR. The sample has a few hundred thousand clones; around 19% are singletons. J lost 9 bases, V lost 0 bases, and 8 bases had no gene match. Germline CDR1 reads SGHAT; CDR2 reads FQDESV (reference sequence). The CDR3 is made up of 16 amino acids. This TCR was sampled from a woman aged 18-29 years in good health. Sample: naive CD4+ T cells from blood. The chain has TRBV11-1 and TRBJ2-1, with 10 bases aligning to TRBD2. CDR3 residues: CASSLAKASGRTEQFF. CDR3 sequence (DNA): TGTGCCAGCAGCTTAGCGAAGGCTAGCGGGAGAACTGAGCAGTTCTTC. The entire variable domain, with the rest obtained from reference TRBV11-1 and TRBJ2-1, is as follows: EAEVAQSPRYKITEKSQAVAFWCDPISGHATLYWYRQILGQGPELLVQFQDESVVDDSQLPKDRFSAERLKGVDSTLKIQPAELGDSAMYLCASSLAKASGRTEQFFGPGTRLTVL.